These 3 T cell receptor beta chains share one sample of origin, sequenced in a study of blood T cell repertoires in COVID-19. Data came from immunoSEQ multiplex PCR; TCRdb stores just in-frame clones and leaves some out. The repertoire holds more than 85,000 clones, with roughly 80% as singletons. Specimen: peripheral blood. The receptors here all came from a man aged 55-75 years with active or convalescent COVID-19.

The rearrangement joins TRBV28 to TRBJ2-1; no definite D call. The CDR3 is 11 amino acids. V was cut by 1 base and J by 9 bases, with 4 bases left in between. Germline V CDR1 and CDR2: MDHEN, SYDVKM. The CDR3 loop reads CASSLSGEQFF. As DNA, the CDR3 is TGTGCCAGCAGTTTATCCGGTGAGCAGTTCTTC.

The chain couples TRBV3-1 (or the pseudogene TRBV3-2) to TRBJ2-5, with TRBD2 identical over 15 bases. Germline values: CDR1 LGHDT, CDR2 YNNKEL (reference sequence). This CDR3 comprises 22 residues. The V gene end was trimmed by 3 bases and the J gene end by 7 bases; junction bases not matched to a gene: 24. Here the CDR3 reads CASSQKGPNPLGLAGGPGTQYF. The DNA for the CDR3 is TGTGCCAGCAGCCAGAAAGGTCCTAACCCTCTGGGACTAGCGGGAGGCCCGGGGACCCAGTACTTC.

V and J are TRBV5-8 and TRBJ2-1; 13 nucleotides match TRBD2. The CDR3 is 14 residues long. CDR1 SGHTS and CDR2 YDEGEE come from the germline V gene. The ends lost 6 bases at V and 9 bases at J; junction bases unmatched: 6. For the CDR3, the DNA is TGTGCCAGCATTGGACTAGCGGGAGTCAGTGAGCAGTTCTTC. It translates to CASIGLAGVSEQFF.